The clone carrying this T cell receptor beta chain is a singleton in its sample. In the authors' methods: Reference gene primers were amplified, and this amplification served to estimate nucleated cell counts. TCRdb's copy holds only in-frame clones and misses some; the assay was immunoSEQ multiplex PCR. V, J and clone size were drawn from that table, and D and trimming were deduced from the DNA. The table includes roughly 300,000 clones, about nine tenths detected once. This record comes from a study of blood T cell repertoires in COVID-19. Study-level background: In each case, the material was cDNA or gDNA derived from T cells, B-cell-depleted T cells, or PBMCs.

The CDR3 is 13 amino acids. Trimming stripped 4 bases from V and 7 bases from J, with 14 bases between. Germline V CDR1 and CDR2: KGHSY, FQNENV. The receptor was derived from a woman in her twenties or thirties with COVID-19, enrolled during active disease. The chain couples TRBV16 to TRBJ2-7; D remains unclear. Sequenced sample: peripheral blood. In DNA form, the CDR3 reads TGTGCCAGCAGCCTCCTCGAGGTCGGAGAGCAGTACTTC. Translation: CASSLLEVGEQYF.